These 9 T cell receptor beta chains share one sample of origin, sequenced in a study of T cell clones after liver transplantation. Method: immunoSEQ multiplex PCR; TCRdb's copy keeps in-frame clones and lacks some. This table holds some 110,000 clones, 75% to 95% found once. Sequenced here: CD4+ T cells from blood, sampled 12 months after liver transplant. All receptors derive from a human patient who received a liver transplant. Some T cells may be graft donor cells.

This clone was seen a few times. V gene TRBV18 combines with J gene TRBJ2-2; 11 bases fit TRBD2. The germline V gene has CDR1 KGHSH and CDR2 LQKENI. The CDR3 is 18 amino acids. Germline trimming cut 3 bases from V and 0 bases from J; bases unmatched to any gene: 6. CDR3 sequence: CASSPGTSGYSNTGELFF. CDR3 sequence (DNA): TGTGCCAGCTCACCGGGGACTAGCGGCTACTCGAACACCGGGGAGCTGTTTTTT.

This chain joins TRBV11-3 and TRBJ2-7, with TRBD1 matching 7 bases. Germline V gene sequence: CDR1 SGHNT, CDR2 YENEEA. Trimming cost V 5 bases and J 1 base; bases outside gene matches: 8. The CDR3 totals 15 residues. The CDR3 loop reads CASSPYGQASYEQYF. The CDR3, as DNA: TGTGCCAGCAGCCCCTACGGACAGGCATCCTACGAGCAGTACTTC.

The rearrangement links TRBV2 to TRBJ2-3; 7 nucleotides align to TRBD2. V gave up 7 bases and J gave up 8 bases; unmatched junction bases: 15. CDR1 SNHLY and CDR2 FYNNEI come from the germline V gene. The CDR3 sequence is 15 residues long. The CDR3 region has the DNA TGTGCCAGCACTCGAAGGTCGGGAGGTGGAGGTACGCAGTATTTT. Amino acid sequence: CASTRRSGGGGTQYF.

Relative to its sample, this clone is medium-sized (0.01 to 0.1%). This chain connects TRBV19 to TRBJ1-1; 8 nucleotides align to TRBD1. Germline V gene data show CDR1 as LNHDA and CDR2 as SQIVND (reference sequence). After removal of 5 bases from V and 4 bases from J, the junction contained 3 bases not matched to a gene. The length of the CDR3 is 13 residues. CDR3 sequence (DNA): TGTGCCAGTAGTCGACAGGGGACCACTGAAGCTTTCTTT. Translation gives CASSRQGTTEAFF.

Only one count was recorded for this clone. V is TRBV2 and J is TRBJ1-2; 12 bases are shared with TRBD1. V shed 3 bases, J shed 5 bases, and the junction held 1 base outside the gene matches. The CDR3 loop spans 14 amino acids. Germline values: CDR1 SNHLY, CDR2 FYNNEI. CDR3 loop: CASSEGQGAYGYTF. The CDR3, as DNA: TGTGCCAGCAGTGAGGGACAGGGGGCGTATGGCTACACCTTC.

The chain uses TRBV19 and TRBJ1-5, with a tentative D call TRBD1 (6 bases). Trimming removed 4 bases from V and 3 bases from J, with 13 bases in between. Germline assignment: CDR1 LNHDA and CDR2 SQIVND (reference sequence). The CDR3 has 15 residues. The CDR3 DNA sequence: TGTGCCAGTAGTAAGAACAGGGAATACAATCAGCCCCAGCATTTT. As protein: CASSKNREYNQPQHF.

The gene calls are TRBV30 and TRBJ2-7; no clear D. The germline V gene encodes CDR1 GTSNPN and CDR2 SVGIG (reference sequence). The CDR3 runs 11 residues. The ends were cut back, 4 bases at V and 7 bases at J, with 11 bases in the middle. The CDR3 here is CAWTALGEQYF. As DNA, the CDR3 is TGTGCCTGGACAGCTCTCGGAGAGCAGTACTTC. Drawing the rest from reference TRBV30 and TRBJ2-7, the complete variable domain is SQTIHQWPATLVQPVGSPLSLECTVEGTSNPNLYWYRQAAGRGLQLLFYSVGIGQISSEVPQNLSASRPQDRQFILSSKKLLLSDSGFYLCAWTALGEQYFGPGTRLTVT.

This clone was seen once. The chain couples TRBV4-1 to TRBJ2-5; 8 nucleotides agree with TRBD2. From germline, CDR1 is MGHRA and CDR2 YSYEKL. The V segment lost 4 bases and the J segment 2 bases; nucleotides outside the gene matches: 9. The CDR3 covers 16 residues. The CDR3 nucleotides read TGCGCCAGCAGCCGGTTGGGCGGGAGGTTGCAAGAGACCCAGTACTTC. Its protein product is CASSRLGGRLQETQYF.

The J gene is TRBJ2-5, the V gene TRBV5-6, with D maybe TRBD2 (7 bases). V was shortened by 10 bases and J by 4 bases, with 17 bases between the two germline ends. The CDR3 has 13 residues. Germline CDR1 SGHDT, CDR2 YYEEEE. CDR3 nucleotides: TGTGCCGGGGAGAGGGGGGGCACAGAGACCCAGTACTTC. Protein product: CAGERGGTETQYF.